There are a few counts of the clone carrying this T cell receptor beta chain. Its specificity is unknown. These data come from a study of T cells after yellow fever vaccination. Study findings and constraints: From the bulk population, abundant clonotypes could contaminate and appear within FACS-sorted repertoires.

The V end lost 5 bases, the J end lost 10 bases, and 12 bases lay between the germline ends. Germline V gives CDR1 SGHVS, CDR2 FNYEAQ. The CDR3 is 12 amino acids. As TCR cDNA was made by 5'RACE template switching, a universal primer site and UMIs were added. TCRdb re-analysed the 5' RACE reads in MiXCR, keeping a single row per CDR3 protein. The sample contains under 700,000 distinct CDR3 sequences, about a sixth of which appear only once. Sample: PBMCs, taken 5 to 6 days after the first yellow fever vaccination. The sequence was obtained from a man between 18 and 29 years old who received the YFV17D yellow fever vaccine. The gene calls are TRBV7-6 and TRBJ2-1; D unclear. The CDR3 sequence is CASSDLQREQFF. The CDR3 DNA is TGTGCCAGCAGCGACTTACAGAGGGAGCAGTTCTTC.